The present entry profiles one T cell receptor beta chain with its context. Its specific antigen is unknown. There are no base qualities to consult, and no much larger clone falls within one base. The data were obtained in a study of T cell responses to AZD1222 COVID-19 vaccine (dated by TCRdb to about 2021). About the study as a whole: AZD1222 recipients given second doses at about 4 weeks or at about 12 weeks were pooled, since spike-specific TCR depth and breadth were not found to differ between the two schedules. A total of 233 trial participants underwent TCR sequencing, of whom nearly 210 received two doses of AZD1222 and approximately 25 received two doses of the MenACWY control vaccine. Trial participants were enrolled into age subgroups of 18-55, 56-69 and 70-plus years, which contained about 160, 30 and 59 TCR-sequenced participants, respectively.

The sample's time point label is to be understood as: baseline before first vaccination. The vaccinee samples were drawn from two UK trials, COV001 and COV002, one of which was a single-blind randomized controlled phase 2/3 trial testing AZD1222 (ChAdOx1 nCoV-19) in healthy adults. For TCRbeta chain sequencing, PBMC samples from trial participants were taken at day 0 and at day 28 after the second dose. CDR1 is given as SEHNR and CDR2 as FQNEAQ, both from the germline V gene (reference sequence). V has 5 bases trimmed and J has 4 bases trimmed; junction bases matching no gene number 6. The CDR3 starts with the cysteine, ends with the phenylalanine, and has 14 residues. Only the CDR3 portion is preserved as DNA: 42 bases, with reading frame beginning at the first base. The paper's findings and limits, for the study overall: The 56-69-year group was small, and its depth increase did not reach significance, likely because of low power. Because no day 14 peak-response samples were available, the repertoires could be characterized only after the peak T cell response. The vaccine-associated CD4 TCRs covered the entire spike protein, and the dominant responses fell in regions 160-218 and 743-854. Epitopes outside the regions mutated in the B.1.351 and B.1.1.7 variants were reportedly recognized by nearly half of the unique spike-specific TCRs. Participants were mostly white British, with more females than males. The authors suggested clonal diversity may have been underestimated. Conclusions about previously exposed vaccinees are limited, since just five to seven AZD1222 recipients were seropositive for SARS-CoV-2 at baseline. A significant rise in spike-specific TCR breadth and depth was observed after two AZD1222 doses relative to day 0 and relative to MenACWY recipients.

The CDR3 regions of human TCRbeta chains were subjected to immunosequencing. In the authors' own workflow: TCRs in the repertoires were compared against a reference library of SARS-CoV-2-specific TCRs that had been generated with the MIRA antigen-specificity platform. Breadth was defined as the fraction of unique TCRs that were SARS-CoV-2-associated, and depth was defined as the fraction of total T cells that were SARS-CoV-2-associated. Each spike-specific TCR was assigned to its reactive spike region and to a CD4 or CD8 class using the MIRA data. Log10-transformed breadth and depth values were compared by one-way ANOVA with Sidak's multiple comparisons tests. TCRdb retrieved this table from immuneACCESS and kept in-frame rearrangements only. Not all clones are present; in checked studies, unresolved V genes account for under half, and no reason is known for the remainder. V, J and clone size were drawn from that table, and D and trimming were deduced from the DNA. This sample has 120,000 to 150,000 clones in its table, and just over 90% of those were observed once. Of the sample, about 2.1% is held by the ten largest clones.

The sequence links TRBV7-9 to TRBJ2-7; 9 central bases correspond to TRBD1. The clonotype was recovered from an adult in good health. Specimen: peripheral blood, collected on day 0 of AZD1222 vaccination. The CDR3 region has the sequence CASSHGQGIYEQYF. The bases read TGTGCCAGCAGCCACGGACAGGGGATATACGAGCAGTACTTC.